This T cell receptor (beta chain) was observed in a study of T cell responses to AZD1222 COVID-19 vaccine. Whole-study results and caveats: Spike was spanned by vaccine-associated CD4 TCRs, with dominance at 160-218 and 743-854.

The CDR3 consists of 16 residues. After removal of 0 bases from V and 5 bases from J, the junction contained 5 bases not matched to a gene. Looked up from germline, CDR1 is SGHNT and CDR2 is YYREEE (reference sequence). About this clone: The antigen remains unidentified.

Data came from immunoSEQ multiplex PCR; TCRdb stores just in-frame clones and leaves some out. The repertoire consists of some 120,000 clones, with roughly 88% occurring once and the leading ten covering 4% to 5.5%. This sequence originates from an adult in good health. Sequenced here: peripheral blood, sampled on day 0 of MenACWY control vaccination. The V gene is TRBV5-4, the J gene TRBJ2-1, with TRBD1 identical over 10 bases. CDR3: CASSLGDRGYHNEQFF. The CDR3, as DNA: TGTGCCAGCAGCTTGGGGGACAGGGGTTACCACAATGAGCAGTTCTTC.